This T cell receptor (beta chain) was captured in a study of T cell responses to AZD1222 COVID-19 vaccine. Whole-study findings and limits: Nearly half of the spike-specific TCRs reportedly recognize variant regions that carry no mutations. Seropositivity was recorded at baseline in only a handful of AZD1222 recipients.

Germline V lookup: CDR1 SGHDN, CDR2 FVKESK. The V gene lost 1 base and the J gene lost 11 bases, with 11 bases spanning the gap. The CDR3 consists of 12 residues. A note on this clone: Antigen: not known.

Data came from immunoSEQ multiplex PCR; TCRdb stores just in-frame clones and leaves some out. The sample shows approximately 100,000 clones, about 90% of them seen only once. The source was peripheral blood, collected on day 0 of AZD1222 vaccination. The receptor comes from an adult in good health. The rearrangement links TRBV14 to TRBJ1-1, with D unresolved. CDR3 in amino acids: CASSQGPGGAFF. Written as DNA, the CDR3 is TGTGCCAGCAGCCAAGGCCCAGGAGGGGCTTTCTTT.